This is a list of T cell receptor beta chains from one sample in a study of cytomegalovirus exposure and HLA in healthy donors. Method: immunoSEQ multiplex PCR; TCRdb's copy keeps in-frame clones and lacks some. This table holds tens of thousands of clones, roughly 70% found once. The specimen sequenced was PBMCs. These receptors all come from a woman aged 60-75 years in good health and CMV-seropositive. Both conserved end residues are part of each CDR3. The D gene is left open where the match is weak. Clone size is shown for a subset of rows, as once, few, many or a class of expanded clone.

TRBJ1-5 | TRBV27 | . | . | TGTGCCAGCAGTCAGACCCGGCGGCAGCCCCAGCATTTT | CASSQTRRQPQHF
TRBJ1-2 | TRBV5-5 | TRBD1 | . | TGTGCCAGCAGACCGGGACAGGGCCCCTATGGCTACACCTTC | CASRPGQGPYGYTF
TRBJ1-2 | TRBV7-9 | . | . | TGTGCCAGCAGCCGACAAAACTATGGCTACACCTTC | CASSRQNYGYTF
TRBJ1-1 | TRBV4-3 | . | . | TGCGCCAGCAGCCATTGGGAGGGGCCTGAAGCTTTCTTT | CASSHWEGPEAFF
TRBJ1-2 | TRBV10-2 | TRBD1 | . | TGCGCCAGCAAAGAAGGGACAGGGCGACCCGGCTACACCTTC | CASKEGTGRPGYTF
TRBJ1-5 | TRBV18 | TRBD1 | . | TGTGCCAGCTCACCAGACAGGGGAGTCAATCAGCCCCAGCATTTT | CASSPDRGVNQPQHF
TRBJ2-3 | TRBV27 | TRBD1 | . | TGTGCCAGCAGTCGGACAGGAGCAGATACGCAGTATTTT | CASSRTGADTQYF
TRBJ2-3 | TRBV10-3 | TRBD2 | once | TGTGCCATCAGTGAGGCGGGGGATGCAGATACGCAGTATTTT | CAISEAGDADTQYF
TRBJ1-2 | TRBV5-4 | . | once | TGTGCCAGCCTCTCGACGGGGGGGGAGCTCTATGGCTACACCTTC | CASLSTGGELYGYTF
TRBJ2-1 | TRBV10-2 | TRBD2 | . | TGCGCCAGCAGTGATAGCGGGGGGGCCTACAATGAGCAGTTCTTC | CASSDSGGAYNEQFF
TRBJ1-5 | TRBV2 | . | . | TGTGCCAGCAGCTCCTACAGTGATCAGCCCCAGCATTTT | CASSSYSDQPQHF
TRBJ2-7 | TRBV19 | TRBD1 | . | TGTGCCAGTGGACAGGGTCTCCTCGGAGGGCAGTACTTC | CASGQGLLGGQYF
TRBJ1-1 | TRBV10-3 | TRBD1 | . | TGTGCCACCAAAGCAATAACCGGGACAGAGAACACTGAAGCTTTCTTT | CATKAITGTENTEAFF
TRBJ2-3 | TRBV27 | TRBD1 | . | TGTGCCAGCAGTAAGGACAGGGTACTCACAGATACGCAGTATTTT | CASSKDRVLTDTQYF
TRBJ1-1 | TRBV6-5 | TRBD1 | . | TGTGCCAGCAGTTACCAACGGACAGGGGTGAACACTGAAGCTTTCTTT | CASSYQRTGVNTEAFF
TRBJ2-3 | TRBV2 | TRBD2 | . | TGTGCCAGCAGGGAGGCTAGCGGGGGGGCCCTAGGTACGCAGTATTTT | CASREASGGALGTQYF
TRBJ2-7 | TRBV10-3 | . | many | TGTGCCATCGGGGCCCCCTACGAGCAGTACTTC | CAIGAPYEQYF
TRBJ2-6 | TRBV5-8 | . | . | TGTGCCAGCAGCCTCCAGACAGGATCGGGGGCCAACGTCCTGACTTTC | CASSLQTGSGANVLTF
TRBJ2-7 | TRBV19 | . | . | TGTGCCAGTAGTACCCACAGCCGGGGCGAGCAGTACTTC | CASSTHSRGEQYF
TRBJ2-1 | TRBV7-9 | TRBD2 | . | TGTTCCAGCAGCCCTCCGGCTAGCGGGGGTGCTAGCTCCTACAATGAGCAGTTCTTC | CSSSPPASGGASSYNEQFF
TRBJ2-2 | TRBV7-2 | TRBD2 | . | TGTGCCAGCAGCAAGGGCGGGGGTAACACCGGGGAGCTGTTTTTT | CASSKGGGNTGELFF
TRBJ2-3 | TRBV7-2 | . | . | TGTGCCAGCAGCTTAAGGTTCGGGGGGCCTACAGATACGCAGTATTTT | CASSLRFGGPTDTQYF